Shown below are 26 T cell receptor beta chains from a single sample sequenced in a study of T cells after yellow fever vaccination (dated by TCRdb to the late 2010s). The sample's treatment or condition label is to be understood as: live attenuated yellow fever vaccine strain. Receptors were amplified or captured by 5' RACE. Sequenced using an Illumina HiSeq 2500. TCRdb reanalyzed the raw reads on its own, using fastp at Q25 for trimming and MiXCR for clone calling, and kept in-frame beta chains. Every CDR3 protein is listed once, alongside the most common genes and DNA of its rows. This sample has 510,000 or so distinct CDR3 sequences in its table, and about 19% of those were observed once. Of the sample, 13% to 15% falls within the top ten clones. This specimen was PBMCs, taken 15 days after the yellow fever booster vaccination. All receptors derive from a man aged 30 to 39 who received the YFV17D yellow fever vaccine.

This clonotype was detected only a few times. The chain uses TRBV7-2 and TRBJ2-5; 8 bases agree with TRBD2. Germline loops: CDR1 SGHTA, CDR2 FQGNSA. Trimming at V came to 1 base and at J to 4 bases, leaving 8 bases not matched to a gene. CDR3 length: 16 amino acids. The CDR3 spells CASSLVGGRFGETQYF. CDR3 nucleotide sequence: TGTGCCAGCAGCTTAGTAGGCGGGAGGTTTGGAGAGACCCAGTACTTC.

This clonotype has just a few counts. The V gene is TRBV7-2, the J gene TRBJ1-2, with 7 bases identical to TRBD1. The CDR3 has 13 amino acids. CDR1 SGHTA and CDR2 FQGNSA come from the germline V gene. After removal of 5 bases from V and 4 bases from J, the junction contained 4 bases not matched to a gene. The CDR3, as DNA: TGTGCCAGCAGCCCGGACAGGAGCTATGGCTACACCTTC. Its protein product is CASSPDRSYGYTF.

This clonotype came up many times. This rearrangement joins TRBV7-8 to TRBJ2-7; tentatively, D is TRBD2 (6 bases). Looked up from germline, CDR1 is SGHVS and CDR2 is FQNEAQ. Trimming pared 3 bases from V and 3 bases from J, leaving 15 bases between. There are 15 residues in the CDR3. CDR3 DNA sequence: TGTGCCAGCAGCTTTGACGGGAGTGGCTTCTACGAGCAGTACTTC. Encoded protein: CASSFDGSGFYEQYF.

The chain couples TRBV5-4 to TRBJ2-5, with D possibly matching TRBD2 (5 bases). The CDR3 totals 13 residues. CDR1 and CDR2 from the germline V gene are SGHNT and YYREEE (reference sequence). With 7 bases removed from V and 2 bases from J, the gap between germline ends came to 12 bases. Here the CDR3 reads CASGPGIQETQYF. The CDR3 DNA reads TGTGCCAGCGGCCCCGGGATACAAGAGACCCAGTACTTC.

The CDR3 reads CSASESSGRTYQETQYF. In DNA, the CDR3 is TGCAGTGCTAGTGAGTCTAGCGGGAGGACATACCAAGAGACCCAGTACTTC. This chain connects TRBV20-1 to TRBJ2-5; 11 nucleotides match TRBD2. Germline loops: CDR1 DFQATT, CDR2 SNEGSKA (reference sequence). The CDR3 loop spans 17 amino acids. After removal of 3 bases from V and 0 bases from J, the junction contained 9 bases not matched to a gene.

This clonotype was seen a few times. Written as DNA, the CDR3 is TGTGCCAGCAGCGCCGGTGAGGGACACGGGGCGACCCAGTACTTC. This sequence encodes CASSAGEGHGATQYF. The J gene is TRBJ2-5, the V gene TRBV21-1; TRBD1, as called in the table, went unchecked against the DNA. TRBV21-1 is annotated as a pseudogene. CDR3 length: 15 residues.

This clonotype showed up just a few times. This chain uses TRBV11-2 with TRBJ2-3, with D possibly being TRBD1 (5 bases). Germline lookup yields CDR1 SGHAT and CDR2 FQNNGV. V lost 1 base, J lost 1 base, and 9 bases lay in between. The CDR3 is 15 residues long. In nucleotides, the CDR3 is TGTGCCAGCAGCTTAGTTCAACAGGGCACAGATACGCAGTATTTT. It encodes CASSLVQQGTDTQYF.

In this sample, this clonotype turned up a few times. The chain couples TRBV11-2 to TRBJ2-3; perhaps TRBD2 as D (5 bases). The V and J ends lost 5 bases and 2 bases respectively, with 11 bases between them. The CDR3 is 14 amino acids. Germline CDR1 and CDR2: SGHAT and FQNNGV. The DNA of the CDR3 is TGTGCCAGCAGCCCGCGGGTCTACACAGATACGCAGTATTTT. Translation gives CASSPRVYTDTQYF.

This clonotype turned up a few times. This chain joins TRBV3-1 and TRBJ2-7; possible D gene TRBD1, 5 bases. The V end was cut by 3 bases, the J end by 5 bases, with 14 bases between. The CDR3 covers 14 residues. Germline CDR1 reads LGHDT; CDR2 reads YNNKEL (reference sequence). The CDR3 DNA sequence: TGTGCCAGCAGCCACGGTGGGGCGAAGAACGAGCAGTACTTC. The encoded protein is CASSHGGAKNEQYF.

V is TRBV11-1 and J is TRBJ2-5; D is possibly TRBD1 (5 bases). CDR1 and CDR2 from the germline V gene are SGHAT and FQDESV (reference sequence). CDR3 length equals 13 residues. Deletions cut 5 bases from V and 2 bases from J, with 9 bases between. This CDR3 is CASSDRTQETQYF. Written as DNA, the CDR3 is TGTGCCAGCAGCGACCGGACACAAGAGACCCAGTACTTC.

The chain uses TRBV28 and TRBJ2-7, with TRBD2 matching 8 bases. The CDR3 length is 16 residues. V was clipped by 5 bases and J by 0 bases; unmatched bases: 9. The germline CDR1 and CDR2 sequences are MDHEN and SYDVKM. The CDR3 spells CASSAPTSGPSYEQYF. In nucleotides, the CDR3 is TGTGCCAGCAGTGCCCCCACTAGCGGCCCCTCCTACGAGCAGTACTTC.

This clonotype appeared a single time. The rearrangement links TRBV2 to TRBJ1-2; 7 nucleotides align to TRBD1. Germline V CDR1 and CDR2: SNHLY, FYNNEI. J gave up 9 bases and V 2 bases, and 9 bases lay outside the gene matches. This CDR3 spans 14 amino acids. CDR3 in amino acids: CASSELTGSIRYTF. The CDR3 coding sequence is TGTGCCAGCAGTGAACTGACAGGGAGCATACGCTACACCTTC.

The J gene is TRBJ2-1, the V gene TRBV4-3; possible D gene TRBD2, 5 bases. This CDR3 contains 19 residues. From germline, CDR1 is LGHNA and CDR2 YSLEER. Trimming stripped 1 base from V and 2 bases from J, with 21 bases between. The CDR3 bases are TGCGCCAGCAGCCAAGTTGCGGGCGCCGCGGACTCGACCTACAATGAGCAGTTCTTC. Protein: CASSQVAGAADSTYNEQFF.

This rearrangement joins TRBV7-2 to TRBJ2-7; 8 bases agree with TRBD2. Losses at the gene ends were 5 bases for V and 3 bases for J; bases not matched to a gene: 9. The CDR3 contains 15 residues. The germline gives CDR1 SGHTA, CDR2 FQGNSA. The CDR3 DNA follows: TGTGCCAGCAGCATACGAGCGGGAGAAGACTACGAGCAGTACTTC. Translating gives CASSIRAGEDYEQYF.

This clonotype was found a few times. The chain has TRBV5-6 and TRBJ2-7; D perhaps matches TRBD1 (5 bases). V lost 2 bases to trimming and J lost 5 bases, with 14 bases between them. This CDR3 spans 14 amino acids. Per germline, CDR1 SGHDT and CDR2 YYEEEE. The CDR3 spells CASSFPDTWDEQYF. The CDR3, as DNA: TGTGCCAGCAGCTTCCCGGACACCTGGGACGAGCAGTACTTC.

The V call is TRBV6-1, the J call TRBJ2-3, with 9 positions matching TRBD2. Germline CDR1 reads MNHNS; CDR2 reads SASEGT. CDR3 length equals 14 residues. The junction had 6 bases not matched to a gene; V was cut back by 9 bases and J by 2 bases. CDR3 DNA: TGTGCCAGTAAGCGGGAGGCTCACACAGATACGCAGTATTTT. Its translation: CASKREAHTDTQYF.

This clonotype has more than one count but fewer than ten. The chain recombines TRBV14 with TRBJ2-1; 11 bases are shared with TRBD1. V dropped 3 bases and J dropped 8; count of bases not matched to a gene: 9. The germline CDR1 and CDR2 sequences are SGHDN and FVKESK. This CDR3 is built from 16 residues. The CDR3 DNA reads as TGTGCCAGCAGCCACATACCGGGACAGGGGGGGCATGAGCAGTTCTTC. Translating it yields CASSHIPGQGGHEQFF.

This clonotype was seen only a few times. The chain combines TRBV10-2 with TRBJ2-3, with D maybe TRBD2 (5 bases). The CDR3 loop spans 16 amino acids. Trimming pared 6 bases from V and 0 bases from J, leaving 16 bases between. Germline V gene lookup returns CDR1 WSHSY and CDR2 SAAADI. CDR3 in amino acids: CASRDQTTVSTDTQYF. CDR3 DNA: TGCGCCAGCAGAGACCAGACTACTGTAAGCACAGATACGCAGTATTTT.

This clonotype was seen more than once but under ten times. J is TRBJ2-7 and V is TRBV28, with a possible D match to TRBD1 (6 bases). CDR1 is MDHEN and CDR2 is SYDVKM in the germline V gene. This CDR3 comprises 14 residues. V dropped 3 bases and J dropped 6 bases, with 15 bases sitting between them. The CDR3 nucleotides are TGTGCCAGCAGTTTGACAGGATATGTAGGCGAGCAGTACTTC. It is translated as CASSLTGYVGEQYF.

V usage is TRBV7-2 and J usage is TRBJ2-2, with 8 bases that match TRBD1. J gave up 7 bases and V 1 base, and 5 bases lay outside the gene matches. Per germline, CDR1 SGHTA and CDR2 FQGNSA. The CDR3 is 15 residues long. The CDR3 here is CASSLDSGGNGELFF. The CDR3, as DNA: TGTGCCAGCAGCTTAGATTCAGGGGGCAACGGGGAGCTGTTTTTT.

The rearrangement links TRBV7-3 to TRBJ2-2; no clear D. From germline, CDR1 is SGHTA and CDR2 FQGTGA. There are 17 residues in the CDR3. Trimming shortened V by 3 bases and J by 0 bases, and 14 bases separated the two germline ends. The CDR3 coding sequence is TGTGCCAGCAGCTTTGGCCCCCGAGATCCGAACACCGGGGAGCTGTTTTTT. It is translated as CASSFGPRDPNTGELFF.

The chain uses TRBV7-2 and TRBJ2-2; TRBD2 matches 12 bases. Germline CDR1 reads SGHTA; CDR2 reads FQGNSA. V trimming: 5 bases; J trimming: 6 bases; junction bases outside the gene matches: 10. The CDR3 totals 17 residues. The CDR3 sequence is CASSPARLAGEAGELFF. As DNA, the CDR3 is TGTGCCAGCAGCCCTGCTCGACTAGCGGGAGAAGCCGGGGAGCTGTTTTTT.

This chain joins TRBV7-2 and TRBJ2-3; 10 bases agree with TRBD2. V trimming: 5 bases; J trimming: 0 bases; junction bases outside the gene matches: 8. Germline assignment: CDR1 SGHTA and CDR2 FQGNSA. The length of the CDR3 is 17 residues. CDR3 nucleotides: TGTGCCAGCAGCCCCGGTGGACTAGCGGTTAGCACAGATACGCAGTATTTT. Residues: CASSPGGLAVSTDTQYF.

V is TRBV5-5 and J is TRBJ1-2; D is unresolved. The CDR3 totals 12 residues. CDR1 and CDR2 (germline): SGHKS, YYEKEE (reference sequence). With 1 base removed from V and 6 bases from J, the gap between germline ends came to 7 bases. As DNA, the CDR3 is TGTGCCAGCAGCTTGTCGCAGGATGGCTACACCTTC. It yields the protein CASSLSQDGYTF.

This clonotype was counted between two and nine times. The chain carries TRBV24-1 and TRBJ2-1, with D perhaps matching TRBD1 (5 bases). CDR1 and CDR2 (germline): KGHDR, SFDVKD. There are 14 residues in the CDR3. V gave up 4 bases and J gave up 10 bases, with 16 bases separating them. The CDR3 spells CATSDPQGPGEQFF. The CDR3 nucleotides are TGTGCCACCAGTGACCCGCAAGGGCCAGGGGAGCAGTTCTTC.

This clonotype was detected only a few times. The chain is built from TRBV11-2 and TRBJ1-5; 7 bases are shared with TRBD1. Germline CDR1 reads SGHAT; CDR2 reads FQNNGV. With V trimmed by 11 bases and J by 6 bases, 10 bases remained unmatched. The CDR3 totals 13 residues. The CDR3 region is CAGGRGLIQPQHF. The CDR3 bases are TGTGCCGGGGGCAGGGGGTTAATTCAGCCCCAGCATTTT.